Below are 11 T cell receptor beta chains sequenced from a single sample in a study of blood T cell repertoires in COVID-19. Sequencing used immunoSEQ multiplex PCR; TCRdb keeps in-frame clones, though not all of them. Of some 130,000 clones in the sample, around 89% were seen once. Sequencing used peripheral blood. The receptors here all came from a man in his 60s with active or convalescent COVID-19.

This chain uses TRBV5-5 with TRBJ1-6; the match to TRBD1 covers 7 bases. Looked up from germline, CDR1 is SGHKS and CDR2 is YYEKEE (reference sequence). This CDR3 region has 17 residues. V lost 3 bases and J lost 6; bases outside the gene matches: 12. As DNA, the CDR3 is TGTGCCAGCAGCTGGACCCTAACAGGGGACGGTAATTCACCCCTCCACTTT. This codes for CASSWTLTGDGNSPLHF.

V is TRBV5-6 and J is TRBJ2-7; 7 nucleotides match TRBD2. The J segment lost 11 bases and the V segment lost 0 bases, leaving 17 bases of the junction unmatched. Looked up from germline, CDR1 is SGHDT and CDR2 is YYEEEE. The CDR3 contains 16 residues. CDR3 sequence: CASSLANLGGGFREYF. In DNA, the CDR3 is TGTGCCAGCAGCTTGGCCAATTTGGGCGGGGGATTTCGGGAGTACTTC.

The chain is built from TRBV19 and TRBJ1-1, with D possibly TRBD1 on 6 matching bases. CDR1 LNHDA and CDR2 SQIVND come from the germline V gene (reference sequence). The ends were cut back, 1 base at V and 4 bases at J, with 13 bases in the middle. The CDR3 loop spans 15 amino acids. CDR3 residues: CASSIAQGGGTEAFF. The DNA of the CDR3 is TGTGCCAGTAGTATAGCCCAGGGAGGGGGCACTGAAGCTTTCTTT. Filled out from reference TRBV19 and TRBJ1-1, the complete variable domain reads DGGITQSPKYLFRKEGQNVTLSCEQNLNHDAMYWYRQDPGQGLRLIYYSQIVNDFQKGDIAEGYSVSREKKESFPLTVTSAQKNPTAFYLCASSIAQGGGTEAFFGQGTRLTVV.

The chain has TRBV19 and TRBJ2-1; 12 nucleotides line up with TRBD2. Germline V gene lookup returns CDR1 LNHDA and CDR2 SQIVND (reference sequence). After removal of 5 bases from V and 5 bases from J, the junction contained 10 bases not matched to a gene. This CDR3 spans 17 amino acids. CDR3 nucleotide sequence: TGTGCCAGTAGTGTCACTGGACTAGCGGGAAGTCACAATGAGCAGTTCTTC. It is translated as CASSVTGLAGSHNEQFF.

The chain is built from TRBV9 and TRBJ2-7; no definite D call. The CDR3 consists of 14 residues. V was clipped by 4 bases and J by 1 base, with 12 bases between them. In germline, CDR1 is SGDLS, CDR2 YYNGEE. The CDR3, as DNA: TGTGCCAGCAGCCCCGAAATGCGATCCTACGAGCAGTACTTC. Protein sequence: CASSPEMRSYEQYF.

V and J are TRBV6-2 or TRBV6-3 and TRBJ1-1; D may be TRBD1 (6 bases). The CDR3 consists of 13 residues. Trimming pared 2 bases from V and 10 bases from J, leaving 14 bases between. Germline V gives CDR1 MNHEY, CDR2 SVGEGT. CDR3 DNA sequence: TGTGCCAGCAGTTACCCGGACAGACCGGCAGCTTTCTTT. This sequence encodes CASSYPDRPAAFF.

The rearrangement uses TRBV30 and TRBJ2-1; D gene unclear. The CDR3 contains 12 residues. Trimming pared 0 bases from V and 5 bases from J, leaving 5 bases between. CDR1 is GTSNPN and CDR2 is SVGIG in the germline V gene (reference sequence). CDR3 DNA sequence: TGTGCCTGGAGTGTACAGAACAATGAGCAGTTCTTC. Translated, it gives CAWSVQNNEQFF.

Of note for this clone: This sample includes further DNA sequences coding for the same CDR3. V is TRBV14 and J is TRBJ1-2; D may be TRBD1 (6 bases). Germline V gives CDR1 SGHDN, CDR2 FVKESK. Deletions cut 4 bases from V and 2 bases from J, with 8 bases between. This CDR3 comprises 13 residues. The DNA of the CDR3 is TGTGCCAGCAGCCCCGGACAGAACTATGGCTACACCTTC. It codes for CASSPGQNYGYTF. The full variable domain, its missing parts supplied by reference TRBV14 and TRBJ1-2, is EAGVTQFPSHSVIEKGQTVTLRCDPISGHDNLYWYRRVMGKEIKFLLHFVKESKQDESGMPNNRFLAERTGGTYSTLKVQPAELEDSGVYFCASSPGQNYGYTFGSGTRLTVV.

The rearrangement uses TRBV7-2 and TRBJ2-2; a possible D gene is TRBD2 (5 bases). Germline loops: CDR1 SGHTA, CDR2 FQGNSA. Trimming shortened V by 5 bases and J by 8 bases, and 6 bases separated the two germline ends. The CDR3 is 11 amino acids. In DNA form, the CDR3 reads TGTGCCAGCAGCGGGGAGGGGGAGCTGTTTTTT. Encoded protein: CASSGEGELFF.

V gene TRBV28 combines with J gene TRBJ2-3; 7 nucleotides agree with TRBD2. CDR3 length: 12 residues. From germline, CDR1 is MDHEN and CDR2 SYDVKM. Trimming removed 8 bases from V and 9 bases from J; junction bases left unmatched: 8. The CDR3 bases are TGTGCCAGCGGGCCCGGCGGGAGAACGCAGTATTTT. Residues: CASGPGGRTQYF.

The V and J genes are TRBV10-3 and TRBJ2-3, with D possibly matching TRBD2 (5 bases). V lost 6 bases, J lost 7 bases, and 11 bases lay in between. This CDR3 region has 12 residues. Germline-derived CDR1 and CDR2 are ENHRY and SYGVKD. The CDR3 sequence: CAIRGSGNTQYF. The CDR3 DNA sequence: TGTGCCATCAGGGGGTCGGGGAATACGCAGTATTTT.